These 25 T cell receptor beta chains were sequenced from one sample in a study of T cells after yellow fever vaccination. TCRdb reprocessed the 5' RACE reads with MiXCR, giving one entry per CDR3 protein. This sample yields 500,000 to 650,000 distinct CDR3 sequences, of which 17% are seen a single time; roughly 17% belongs to the top ten. The material was PBMCs, obtained about 5 days after the first yellow fever vaccination. Source of these receptors: a man in his late teens or twenties who received the YFV17D yellow fever vaccine.

This clonotype was observed a few times. This chain links TRBV3-1 with TRBJ2-1; 8 nucleotides agree with TRBD1. This CDR3 is built from 14 residues. V gave up 3 bases and J gave up 8 bases; unmatched junction bases: 6. Germline loops: CDR1 LGHDT, CDR2 YNNKEL (reference sequence). The CDR3 nucleotides are TGTGCCAGCAGCCACCTGGACAGGGAACATGAGCAGTTCTTC. This encodes CASSHLDREHEQFF.

The chain recombines TRBV7-6 with TRBJ1-1, with TRBD1 identical over 9 bases. This CDR3 is 15 amino acids long. V lost 5 bases to trimming and J lost 1 base; unmatched junction nucleotides: 5. Looked up from germline, CDR1 is SGHVS and CDR2 is FNYEAQ. The CDR3 nucleotides are TGTGCCAGCAGCCGGACAGGGGCCACGAACACTGAAGCTTTCTTT. The encoded protein is CASSRTGATNTEAFF.

The gene calls are TRBV5-4 and TRBJ2-2; the match to TRBD1 covers 7 bases. V shed 4 bases and J 10 bases; nucleotides not matched to a gene: 13. This CDR3 is built from 15 residues. The germline gives CDR1 SGHNT, CDR2 YYREEE (reference sequence). CDR3 residues: CASSPDTAGGLELFF. DNA of the CDR3: TGTGCCAGCAGCCCGGACACGGCAGGGGGTTTGGAGCTGTTTTTT.

The chain links TRBV5-1 to TRBJ1-1, with D unresolved. Germline CDR1 SGHRS, CDR2 YFSETQ. Trimming took 0 bases from V and 1 from J, leaving 10 bases between them. This CDR3 spans 15 amino acids. CDR3 coding DNA: TGCGCCAGCAGCTTGGATGTGCCGGCGAACACTGAAGCTTTCTTT. This translates into CASSLDVPANTEAFF.

The chain uses TRBV29-1 and TRBJ2-3, with D unclear. There are 14 residues in the CDR3. Germline-derived CDR1 and CDR2 are SQVTM and ANQGSEA. Trimming pared 4 bases from V and 2 bases from J, leaving 13 bases between. CDR3 in DNA: TGCAGCGTTGGCGTCAGCCAGAACACAGATACGCAGTATTTT. Translating gives CSVGVSQNTDTQYF.

The rearrangement joins TRBV19 to TRBJ1-1; possibly TRBD1 for D (5 bases). The germline CDR1 and CDR2 sequences are LNHDA and SQIVND (reference sequence). This CDR3 region has 13 residues. V lost 5 bases to trimming and J lost 6 bases, with 13 bases between them. The CDR3, as DNA: TGTGCCAGTAGTCTTCAAAGGGACTCTGAAGCTTTCTTT. Amino acids: CASSLQRDSEAFF. The full variable domain, in which reference TRBV19 and TRBJ1-1 provide the parts outside the CDR3, is DGGITQSPKYLFRKEGQNVTLSCEQNLNHDAMYWYRQDPGQGLRLIYYSQIVNDFQKGDIAEGYSVSREKKESFPLTVTSAQKNPTAFYLCASSLQRDSEAFFGQGTRLTVV.

This clonotype was detected only a few times. The chain recombines TRBV30 with TRBJ1-3; D possibly corresponds to TRBD1 (5 bases). CDR3 size: 11 residues. CDR1 is GTSNPN and CDR2 is SVGIG in the germline V gene (reference sequence). The V end was cut by 8 bases, the J end by 4 bases, with 9 bases between. The CDR3 nucleotides are TGTGCCCATAGGGGAGGAAACACCATATATTTT. Its protein is CAHRGGNTIYF. Together with reference TRBV30 and TRBJ1-3, the CDR3 gives the full variable domain: SQTIHQWPATLVQPVGSPLSLECTVEGTSNPNLYWYRQAAGRGLQLLFYSVGIGQISSEVPQNLSASRPQDRQFILSSKKLLLSDSGFYLCAHRGGNTIYFGEGSWLTVV.

In its sample, this clonotype was seen a few times. This chain uses TRBV5-1 with TRBJ1-1; D is possibly TRBD1 (5 bases). Germline assignment: CDR1 SGHRS and CDR2 YFSETQ. V dropped 0 bases and J dropped 4 bases, with 16 bases sitting between them. The CDR3 covers 16 residues. The chain's CDR3 is CASSLGAQGGSTEAFF. CDR3 DNA: TGCGCCAGCAGCTTGGGAGCTCAGGGAGGTTCCACTGAAGCTTTCTTT.

This clonotype turned up a few times. The J gene is TRBJ2-5, the V gene TRBV5-1; a weak D match, TRBD1 (7 bases). V lost 4 bases and J 2 bases, leaving 15 bases between the germline ends. This CDR3 is built from 15 residues. CDR1 SGHRS and CDR2 YFSETQ come from the germline V gene. CDR3 region: CASSPGARGQETQYF. The CDR3 nucleotides read TGCGCCAGCAGCCCGGGGGCCAGGGGGCAAGAGACCCAGTACTTC.

The chain employs TRBV20-1 and TRBJ1-1, with D tentatively TRBD1 (6 bases). The CDR3 loop spans 11 amino acids. Germline-derived CDR1 and CDR2 are DFQATT and SNEGSKA (reference sequence). V lost 3 bases to trimming and J lost 11 bases, with 13 bases between them. CDR3 DNA sequence: TGCAGTGCTAGTACGGGGGCCCTGGCTTTCTTT. It codes for CSASTGALAFF.

The DNA of the CDR3 is TGCAGTGCTAGCCACCCGACAGGGAGGGATCAGCCCCAGCATTTT. As protein: CSASHPTGRDQPQHF. The chain carries TRBV20-1 and TRBJ1-5; 7 bases agree with TRBD1. Germline loops: CDR1 DFQATT, CDR2 SNEGSKA (reference sequence). With V trimmed by 3 bases and J by 5 bases, 10 bases remained unmatched. The CDR3 runs to 15 residues.

V gene TRBV5-1 combines with J gene TRBJ2-2; TRBD1 aligns across 8 bases. From germline, CDR1 is SGHRS and CDR2 YFSETQ. There are 15 residues in the CDR3. V lost 2 bases, J lost 6 bases, and 6 bases stayed unmatched. The CDR3 DNA reads as TGCGCCAGCAGCTTAGACAGGGGCTTTCCCGGGGAGCTGTTTTTT. Its protein product is CASSLDRGFPGELFF.

This chain joins TRBV9 and TRBJ2-3, with 9 nucleotides matching TRBD1. This CDR3 spans 16 amino acids. V dropped 0 bases and J dropped 0; count of bases not matched to a gene: 2. The germline gives CDR1 SGDLS, CDR2 YYNGEE. The CDR3 region has the DNA TGTGCCAGCAGCGTAGGGGGGACAGGGAGCACAGATACGCAGTATTTT. It translates to CASSVGGTGSTDTQYF.

This chain connects TRBV12-3 or TRBV12-4 to TRBJ1-1; TRBD1 might be the D (6 bases). The V end was cut by 11 bases, the J end by 3 bases, with 16 bases between. CDR3 length: 13 residues. DNA of the CDR3: TGTGCCGCAAGGACTCAGGGGTACACTGAAGCTTTCTTT. Protein sequence: CAARTQGYTEAFF.

This clonotype was observed a few times. The CDR3 sequence: CASSFGGHNQPQHF. The CDR3 nucleotides read TGTGCCAGCAGCTTCGGGGGTCACAATCAGCCCCAGCATTTT. This chain links TRBV7-9 with TRBJ1-5, with D tentatively TRBD1 (5 bases). V was cut by 3 bases and J by 3 bases, with 9 bases left in between. Germline CDR1 SEHNR, CDR2 FQNEAQ (reference sequence). The CDR3 spans 14 residues.

This clonotype was seen a handful of times. CDR3 DNA: TGCAGCGTGGAGCTCGCCGCGGGGCCCTCCTACGAGCAGTACTTC. Encoded protein: CSVELAAGPSYEQYF. This sequence joins TRBV29-1 and TRBJ2-7; a possible D gene is TRBD2 (6 bases). In germline, CDR1 is SQVTM, CDR2 ANQGSEA. V lost 6 bases, J lost 0 bases, and 18 bases lay in between. The CDR3 extends over 15 amino acids.

A few counts support this clonotype. Here the CDR3 reads CASSPQIIRNEQFF. The CDR3 bases are TGTGCCAGCTCACCGCAGATCATCCGGAATGAGCAGTTCTTC. V is TRBV18 and J is TRBJ2-1, with D uncertain. The CDR3 runs to 14 residues. The V gene lost 3 bases and the J gene lost 7 bases, with 13 bases spanning the gap. From germline, CDR1 is KGHSH and CDR2 LQKENI.

In its sample, this clonotype was seen many times. This chain links TRBV3-1 with TRBJ1-3, with D possibly matching TRBD1 (5 bases). CDR1 is LGHDT, CDR2 YNNKEL, per germline (reference sequence). Trimming removed 2 bases at V and 7 bases at J, with 9 bases between. This CDR3 is 13 amino acids long. In nucleotides, the CDR3 is TGTGCCAGCAGCCAAAATCGGGGGAACACCATATATTTT. Translating gives CASSQNRGNTIYF.

The chain recombines TRBV7-2 with TRBJ2-7, with TRBD2 as a possible D gene (7 bases). The CDR3 is made up of 18 amino acids. The V end lost 0 bases, the J end lost 0 bases, and 18 bases lay between the germline ends. Germline V gives CDR1 SGHTA, CDR2 FQGNSA. As DNA, the CDR3 is TGTGCCAGCAGCTTAGCCGGGGGGCTGGGGGCCAGCTCCTACGAGCAGTACTTC. As protein: CASSLAGGLGASSYEQYF.

This clonotype was counted a few times. This chain joins TRBV27 and TRBJ1-2; no reliable D call. V gave up 2 bases and J gave up 3 bases, with 13 bases separating them. This CDR3 has 15 residues. Germline values: CDR1 MNHEY, CDR2 SMNVEV (reference sequence). The CDR3 here is CASSLAPGAYYGYTF. For the CDR3, the DNA is TGTGCCAGCAGTTTAGCCCCGGGCGCTTACTATGGCTACACCTTC.

This clonotype was picked up a small number of times. This chain links TRBV7-8 with TRBJ1-1; D gene unclear. The CDR3 consists of 14 residues. Germline CDR1 is SGHVS and CDR2 is FQNEAQ. Trimming cost V 5 bases and J 4 bases, with 14 bases left between them. This chain's CDR3 is CASSPPRDFTEAFF. In DNA, the CDR3 is TGTGCCAGCAGCCCACCTCGGGATTTCACTGAAGCTTTCTTT.

Many counts were recorded for this clonotype. The chain links TRBV21-1 to TRBJ1-4. TRBV21-1 is recorded as a pseudogene. This CDR3 region has 12 residues. The CDR3 sequence: CASSKWQEKLFF. The CDR3 region has the DNA TGTGCCAGCAGCAAATGGCAAGAAAAACTGTTTTTT.

This clonotype occurred a few times. The V call is TRBV5-1, the J call TRBJ2-1, with D maybe TRBD1 (5 bases). Trimming removed 3 bases at V and 7 bases at J, with 17 bases between. The germline CDR1 and CDR2 sequences are SGHRS and YFSETQ. The CDR3 is made up of 15 amino acids. The CDR3 nucleotides are TGCGCCAGCAGCTCCCAGGCAGGGATCGAGAATGAGCAGTTCTTC. It specifies CASSSQAGIENEQFF.

The genes are TRBV30 and TRBJ2-5; D might be TRBD1 (7 bases). The germline V and J ends were trimmed by 8 bases and 1 base, with 14 bases remaining between them. CDR1 and CDR2 from the germline V gene are GTSNPN and SVGIG (reference sequence). The CDR3 loop spans 13 amino acids. CDR3: CAAGRGAQETQYF. CDR3 bases: TGTGCCGCCGGCAGGGGGGCCCAAGAGACCCAGTACTTC.

The chain uses TRBV7-3 and TRBJ1-1, with unresolved D. V dropped 2 bases and J dropped 1 base, with 14 bases sitting between them. CDR1 and CDR2 from the germline V gene are SGHTA and FQGTGA. The CDR3 is made up of 16 amino acids. In DNA, the CDR3 is TGTGCCAGCAGCTTATCCCCCCTCGAATGGAACACTGAAGCTTTCTTT. Its translation: CASSLSPLEWNTEAFF. The entire variable domain, with the rest obtained from reference TRBV7-3 and TRBJ1-1, is as follows: GAGVSQTPSNKVTEKGKYVELRCDPISGHTALYWYRQSLGQGPEFLIYFQGTGAADDSGLPNDRFFAVRPEGSVSTLKIQRTERGDSAVYLCASSLSPLEWNTEAFFGQGTRLTVV.